Presented here are 7 T cell receptor beta chains from one specimen sequenced in a study of cytomegalovirus exposure and HLA in healthy donors. Both 60 Vbeta primers and 13 Jbeta primers went into the PCR. TCRdb's table, derived via immunoSEQ multiplex PCR, lists solely in-frame clones and lacks some. Of some 140,000 clones in the sample, 75% to 80% were seen once. Specimen: PBMCs. These receptors all stem from a man aged 25 to 40 in good health and CMV-seronegative.

CDR3 sequence: CASSPMTGAGLGGELFF. CDR3 DNA sequence: TGTGCCAGCAGCCCCATGACAGGGGCAGGTTTAGGCGGGGAGCTGTTTTTT. The gene calls are TRBV7-6 and TRBJ2-2, with TRBD1 matching 8 bases. Germline CDR1 and CDR2: SGHVS and FNYEAQ. The J segment lost 7 bases and the V segment lost 5 bases, leaving 15 bases of the junction unmatched. The CDR3 is 17 amino acids.

The CDR3 here is CASSWGQANYGYTF. The CDR3 nucleotides read TGTGCCAGCAGCTGGGGACAGGCTAACTATGGCTACACCTTC. This chain links TRBV5-6 with TRBJ1-2, with 8 nucleotides matching TRBD1. Germline values: CDR1 SGHDT, CDR2 YYEEEE. The J segment lost 0 bases and the V segment lost 3 bases, leaving 1 base of the junction unmatched. The CDR3 consists of 14 residues.

The chain links TRBV6-5 to TRBJ2-1; TRBD2 matches at 14 bases. Germline CDR1 MNHEY, CDR2 SVGAGI. Germline trimming cut 6 bases from V and 8 bases from J; bases unmatched to any gene: 6. The CDR3 covers 15 residues. The CDR3 region is CASSRRGLAGDEQFF. CDR3 coding DNA: TGTGCCAGCAGCCGCAGGGGACTAGCGGGAGATGAGCAGTTCTTC.

The genes are TRBV5-8 and TRBJ2-5, with 9 bases lining up with TRBD1. This CDR3 has 15 amino acids. Losses at the gene ends were 4 bases for V and 3 bases for J; bases not matched to a gene: 7. Germline values: CDR1 SGHTS, CDR2 YDEGEE. CDR3 sequence (DNA): TGTGCCAGCAGCCCGGGACAGGGAAAAGAAGAGACCCAGTACTTC. As protein: CASSPGQGKEETQYF.

V and J are TRBV7-3 and TRBJ1-2; TRBD1 aligns across 8 bases. This CDR3 region has 13 residues. The V gene's germline CDR1 is SGHTA and CDR2 FQGTGA. J was trimmed by 7 bases and V by 2 bases; bases with no gene match: 3. The CDR3 loop is CASSLGQGGGYTF. Written as DNA, the CDR3 is TGTGCCAGCAGCTTAGGACAGGGCGGTGGCTACACCTTC.

V and J are TRBV5-1 and TRBJ2-2; D unclear. Per germline, CDR1 SGHRS and CDR2 YFSETQ. V lost 2 bases and J lost 6, with 8 bases in between. The CDR3 has 13 amino acids. CDR3 sequence: CASSFPNAGELFF. In DNA form, the CDR3 reads TGCGCCAGCAGCTTCCCTAATGCCGGGGAGCTGTTTTTT.

The gene calls are TRBV7-9 and TRBJ1-2; 10 nucleotides match TRBD1. With V trimmed by 1 base and J by 4 bases, 12 bases remained unmatched. Per germline, CDR1 SEHNR and CDR2 FQNEAQ (reference sequence). This CDR3 has 18 amino acids. Here the CDR3 DNA reads TGTGCCAGCAGCTTAGTGGGATCTGCCGGGACAGGGGTCTATGGCTACACCTTC. Protein: CASSLVGSAGTGVYGYTF. Together with reference TRBV7-9 and TRBJ1-2, the CDR3 gives the full variable domain: DTGVSQNPRHKITKRGQNVTFRCDPISEHNRLYWYRQTLGQGPEFLTYFQNEAQLEKSRLLSDRFSAERPKGSFSTLEIQRTEQGDSAMYLCASSLVGSAGTGVYGYTFGSGTRLTVV.